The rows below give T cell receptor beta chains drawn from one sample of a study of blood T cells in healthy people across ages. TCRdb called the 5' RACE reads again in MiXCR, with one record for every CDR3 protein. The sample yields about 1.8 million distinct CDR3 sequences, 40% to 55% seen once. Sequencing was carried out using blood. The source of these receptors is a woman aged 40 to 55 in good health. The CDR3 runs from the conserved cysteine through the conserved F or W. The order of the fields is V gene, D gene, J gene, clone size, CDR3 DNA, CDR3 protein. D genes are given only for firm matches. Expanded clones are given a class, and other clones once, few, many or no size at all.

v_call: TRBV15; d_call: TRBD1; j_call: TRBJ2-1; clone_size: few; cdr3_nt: TGTGCCACCAGCAGAGGGACAGGGTTATTGAATGAGCAGTTCTTC; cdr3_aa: CATSRGTGLLNEQFF
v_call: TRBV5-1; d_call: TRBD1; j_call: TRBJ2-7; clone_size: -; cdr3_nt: TGCGCCAGCAGCCCGGGAGGTGGACAGGGGATGTACAATGAGCAGTACTTC; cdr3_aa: CASSPGGGQGMYNEQYF
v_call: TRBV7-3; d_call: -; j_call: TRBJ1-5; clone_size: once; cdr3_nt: TGTGCCAGCAGCGCCGGTCTAGGGCAGCCCCAGCATTTT; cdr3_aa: CASSAGLGQPQHF
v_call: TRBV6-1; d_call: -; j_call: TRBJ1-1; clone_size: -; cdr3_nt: TGTGCCAGCACCACAAGAACTGAAGCTTTCTTT; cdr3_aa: CASTTRTEAFF
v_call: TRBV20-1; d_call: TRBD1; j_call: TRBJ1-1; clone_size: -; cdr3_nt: TGCAGTGCCACTCCTCCAGGGGGTTACACTGAAGCTTTCTTT; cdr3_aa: CSATPPGGYTEAFF
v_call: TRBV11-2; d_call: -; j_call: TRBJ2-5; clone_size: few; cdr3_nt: TGTGCCAGCAGCTTAGATTATACGGGGCCCCAAGAGACCCAGTACTTC; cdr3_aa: CASSLDYTGPQETQYF
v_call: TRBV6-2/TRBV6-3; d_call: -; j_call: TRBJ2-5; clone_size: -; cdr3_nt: TGTGCCAGCAGCGGACGCGGGGCAACCCAAGAGACCCAGTACTTC; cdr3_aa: CASSGRGATQETQYF
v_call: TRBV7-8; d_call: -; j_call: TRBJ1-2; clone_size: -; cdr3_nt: TGTGCCAGCAGCTCCGGGACTCCGGGCTACACCTTC; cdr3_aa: CASSSGTPGYTF
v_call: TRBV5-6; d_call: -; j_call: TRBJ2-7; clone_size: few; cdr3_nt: TGTGCCAGCAGCTTGCCAGAAGCCTACGAGCAGTACTTC; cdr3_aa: CASSLPEAYEQYF
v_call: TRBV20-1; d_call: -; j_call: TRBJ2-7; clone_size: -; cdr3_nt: TGCAGTGCTGGTAGGGGAATAGACAGAGTTAACTACGAGCAGTACTTC; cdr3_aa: CSAGRGIDRVNYEQYF
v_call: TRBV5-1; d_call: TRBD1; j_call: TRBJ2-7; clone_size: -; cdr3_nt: TGCGCCAGCAGCCGGTCAGGGGGCTCTCTCGAGCAGTACTTC; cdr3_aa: CASSRSGGSLEQYF
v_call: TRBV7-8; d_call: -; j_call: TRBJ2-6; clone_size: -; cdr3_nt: TGTGCCAGCAGCTTAGTCGCCGGGGTTGCTGGGGCCAACGTCCTGACTTTC; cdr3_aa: CASSLVAGVAGANVLTF
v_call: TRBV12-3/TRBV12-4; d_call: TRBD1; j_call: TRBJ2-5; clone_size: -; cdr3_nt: TGTGCCAGCAGTAACGGCGAGGGGGCGGGAGAGACCCAGTACTTC; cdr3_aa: CASSNGEGAGETQYF
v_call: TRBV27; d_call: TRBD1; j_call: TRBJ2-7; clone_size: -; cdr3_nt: TGTGCCAGCAGTGGGGACAGGGTTTCCTACGAGCAGTACTTC; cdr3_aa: CASSGDRVSYEQYF
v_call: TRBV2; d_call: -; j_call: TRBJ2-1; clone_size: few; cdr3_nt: TGTGCCAGCAGTGACCAGGGGAGCTCCTACGATGAGCAGTTCTTC; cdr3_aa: CASSDQGSSYDEQFF
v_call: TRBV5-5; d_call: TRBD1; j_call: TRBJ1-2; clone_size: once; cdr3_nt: TGTGCCAGCGGCTTGGAACCGGGACAGGGTTATGGCTACACCTTC; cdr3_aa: CASGLEPGQGYGYTF
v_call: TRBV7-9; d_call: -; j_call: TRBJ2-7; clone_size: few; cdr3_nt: TGTGCCAGCAGCCCCCCGGTGGACTTGGGGAGCTACGAGCAGTACTTC; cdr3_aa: CASSPPVDLGSYEQYF
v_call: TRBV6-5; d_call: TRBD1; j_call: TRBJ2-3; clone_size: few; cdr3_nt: TGTGCCAGCAGTTACTCGGGGACAGGGGTCCGGGGTACGCAGTATTTT; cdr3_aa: CASSYSGTGVRGTQYF
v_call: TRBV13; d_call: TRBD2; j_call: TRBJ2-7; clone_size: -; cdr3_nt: TGTGCCAGCAGCTTAGAAGCGGGGGGGCGGTCATACGAGCAGTACTTC; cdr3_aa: CASSLEAGGRSYEQYF
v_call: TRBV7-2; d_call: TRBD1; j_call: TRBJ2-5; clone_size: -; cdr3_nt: TGTGCCAGCAGCTTACAACAGGGGTACAATGAGCAGTACTTC; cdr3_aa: CASSLQQGYNEQYF
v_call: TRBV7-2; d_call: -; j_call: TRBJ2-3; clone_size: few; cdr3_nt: TGTGCCAGCAGCCGTTCTTCGGTCACAGATACGCAGTATTTT; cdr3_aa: CASSRSSVTDTQYF
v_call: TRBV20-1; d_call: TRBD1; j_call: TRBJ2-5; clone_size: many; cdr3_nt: TGCAGTGCTAGAGATCAAAGGGGGCCCCCGTACTTC; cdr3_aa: CSARDQRGPPYF
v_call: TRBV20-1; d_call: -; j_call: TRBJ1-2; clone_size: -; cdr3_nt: TGCAGTGGTCTGTCTAACTATGGCTACACCTTC; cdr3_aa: CSGLSNYGYTF
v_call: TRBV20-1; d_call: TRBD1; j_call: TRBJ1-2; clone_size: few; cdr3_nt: TGCAGTGCTGAACAGGGGGCAGGGGGCTACACCTTC; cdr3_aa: CSAEQGAGGYTF
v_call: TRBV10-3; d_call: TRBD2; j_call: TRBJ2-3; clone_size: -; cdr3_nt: TGTGCCATCGCCGCGGGGGTGAGCACAGATACGCAGTATTTT; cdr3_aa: CAIAAGVSTDTQYF
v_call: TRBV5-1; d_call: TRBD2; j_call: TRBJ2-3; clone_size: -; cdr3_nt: TGCGCCAGCAGCTATTCGGGGCTAGCGGGGGCGACTAGCACAGATACGCAGTATTTT; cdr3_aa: CASSYSGLAGATSTDTQYF
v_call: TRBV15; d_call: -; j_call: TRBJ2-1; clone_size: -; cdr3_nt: TGTGCCACCAGCAGAGATCCGACAGGGCGGGGTGAGCAGTTCTTC; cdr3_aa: CATSRDPTGRGEQFF